This T cell receptor (beta chain) came from a study of shared clonotypes between healthy human individuals. Study-wide background: The plates for each donor numbered three CD4 naive, three CD4 memory, two CD8 naive and one CD8 memory. Study-level results: Naive subsets generally had larger estimated richness than memory subsets. In having few donors, the study represented limited genetic and exposure-history diversity.

Details on this clone: Antigen unknown.

Positive CCR7 selection of CD45RO-negative cells yielded the naive CD8 cells, and terminally differentiated effector memory CD45RA+ cells were excluded. The CDR3 length is 15 residues. V lost 5 bases to trimming and J lost 4 bases; unmatched junction nucleotides: 8. In germline, CDR1 is MNHEY, CDR2 SVGAGI. Methods used by the authors: Filtering differed because ImmunoSEQ produced junction-only sequences that carried no quality scores. The method was immunoSEQ multiplex PCR; TCRdb's version includes in-frame clones alone and lacks a portion of them. V and J calls and clone size are those listed in that table; D and trimming were worked out from the DNA. The sample has about 2 million clones; about 95% are singletons.

Sequencing was performed on naive CD8+ T cells sorted from blood. V and J are TRBV6-5 and TRBJ1-5; the match to TRBD1 covers 7 bases. The TCR comes from a man between 18 and 35 years old in good health. This CDR3 is CASSPTGVGNQPQHF. In DNA, the CDR3 is TGTGCCAGCAGTCCTACAGGGGTAGGTAATCAGCCCCAGCATTTT.